These 20 T cell receptor beta chains came from one sample sequenced in a study of shared clonotypes between healthy human individuals. CD8 cells classed as naive were CD45RO-negative and positively selected for CCR7, excluding terminally differentiated effector memory CD45RA+ cells. Using immunoSEQ multiplex PCR, the repertoire was profiled, and TCRdb retains in-frame clones only, with some absent. Here the sample spans 450,000 to 700,000 clones, 95% to 96% being singletons. The source material was naive CD8+ T cells sorted from blood. The receptors shown here come from a woman aged 25 to 39 in good health.

In this sample, this clone turned up once. The chain employs TRBV5-6 and TRBJ2-2; D possibly corresponds to TRBD2 (5 bases). The V gene lost 7 bases and the J gene lost 7 bases, with 23 bases spanning the gap. This CDR3 is built from 16 residues. Germline-derived CDR1 and CDR2 are SGHDT and YYEEEE. CDR3 amino acids: CASEVGVGSPGGELFF. The CDR3 DNA is TGTGCCAGCGAGGTCGGGGTGGGGTCCCCCGGCGGGGAGCTGTTTTTT.

This clone has only one observation. The chain uses TRBV5-4 and TRBJ1-4, with no clear D. Trimming cost V 4 bases and J 7 bases, with 14 bases left between them. The CDR3 is 14 residues long. Germline CDR1 reads SGHNT; CDR2 reads YYREEE (reference sequence). The CDR3 reads CASSPAASREKLFF. The CDR3 nucleotides read TGTGCCAGCAGCCCGGCGGCCTCTCGTGAAAAACTGTTTTTT.

The rearrangement links TRBV5-6 to TRBJ1-2; D remains unclear. From germline, CDR1 is SGHDT and CDR2 YYEEEE. This CDR3 region has 13 residues. Deletions cut 4 bases from V and 8 bases from J, with 15 bases between. CDR3 region: CASSPTGQRGYTF. CDR3 bases: TGTGCCAGCAGCCCCACGGGCCAGCGGGGCTACACCTTC.

The DNA of the CDR3 is TGTGCCAGCAGCCAAACCGGGACCAGTAGCAATCAGCCCCAGCATTTT. Residues: CASSQTGTSSNQPQHF. The genes are TRBV4-2 and TRBJ1-5; tentatively, D is TRBD1 (5 bases). This CDR3 has 16 amino acids. V was shortened by 2 bases and J by 0 bases, with 11 bases between the two germline ends. The germline gives CDR1 LGHNA, CDR2 YNFKEQ.

The chain is built from TRBV5-1 and TRBJ2-1, with TRBD1 matching over 9 bases. The CDR3 is made up of 14 amino acids. The germline gives CDR1 SGHRS, CDR2 YFSETQ. The ends lost 2 bases at V and 4 bases at J; junction bases unmatched: 1. The CDR3 here is CASSFGTGYNEQFF. As DNA, the CDR3 is TGCGCCAGCAGCTTCGGGACAGGGTACAATGAGCAGTTCTTC.

The chain couples TRBV28 to TRBJ2-1; D perhaps matches TRBD2 (5 bases). The CDR3 runs to 16 residues. The germline V gene encodes CDR1 MDHEN and CDR2 SYDVKM. V lost 3 bases and J lost 1, with 13 bases in between. This chain's CDR3 is CASSFQTIWSYNEQFF. The CDR3, as DNA: TGTGCCAGCAGTTTTCAGACTATCTGGTCCTACAATGAGCAGTTCTTC.

This rearrangement joins TRBV2 to TRBJ1-5; D uncertain. This CDR3 is 11 amino acids long. Germline-derived CDR1 and CDR2 are SNHLY and FYNNEI. V lost 4 bases to trimming and J lost 5 bases, with 3 bases between them. The CDR3 coding sequence is TGTGCCAGCAGTGTTGATCAGCCCCAGCATTTT. It specifies CASSVDQPQHF.

V gene TRBV4-1 combines with J gene TRBJ2-2, with 14 bases matching TRBD2. In germline, CDR1 is MGHRA, CDR2 YSYEKL. V lost 1 base, J lost 5 bases, and 3 bases stayed unmatched. The CDR3 extends over 17 amino acids. The CDR3 region is CASSQGTSGRLTGELFF. The CDR3 DNA is TGCGCCAGCAGCCAAGGGACTAGCGGGAGGTTAACCGGGGAGCTGTTTTTT.

About this clone itself: One junction end does not reproduce the germline sequence, and a read error may be involved. The chain links TRBV5-8 to TRBJ1-1, with 9 bases that match TRBD1. The CDR3 length is 11 residues. Germline V gene lookup returns CDR1 SGHTS and CDR2 YDEGEE. The CDR3 DNA follows: TGTGCCAGCAGCAGTGGGACAGGGCGGGTCTTT. Residues: CASSSGTGRVF.

The chain uses TRBV30 and TRBJ2-5, with a tentative D call TRBD1 (5 bases). The CDR3 is made up of 13 amino acids. V was clipped by 4 bases and J by 2 bases, with 11 bases between them. Looked up from germline, CDR1 is GTSNPN and CDR2 is SVGIG (reference sequence). The CDR3 sequence: CAWNEQAQETQYF. CDR3 DNA: TGTGCCTGGAACGAACAGGCTCAAGAGACCCAGTACTTC.

The V and J genes are TRBV7-2 and TRBJ2-5; the D is unclear. The end of the DNA aligns better with TRBJ2-7, so the J call may be wrong. Germline V gene lookup returns CDR1 SGHTA and CDR2 FQGNSA. The CDR3 sequence is 12 residues long. This CDR3 is CASSLSNYEQYF. The CDR3 nucleotides are TGTGCCAGCAGCTTAAGTAATTACGAGCAGTACTTC.

This chain links TRBV27 with TRBJ2-1, with a possible D match to TRBD1 (6 bases). The CDR3 spans 14 residues. In germline, CDR1 is MNHEY, CDR2 SMNVEV (reference sequence). Trimming took off 3 bases at V and 9 bases at J, with 15 bases between the two ends. The CDR3 DNA reads TGTGCCAGCAGTTTGGAGCAGGGGTGGAGTGAGCAGTTCTTC. It translates to CASSLEQGWSEQFF.

The chain has TRBV4-1 and TRBJ2-7; D is undetermined. Trimming removed 0 bases from V and 1 base from J, with 7 bases in between. CDR3 length: 14 residues. Germline V gives CDR1 MGHRA, CDR2 YSYEKL. The DNA for the CDR3 is TGCGCCAGCAGCCAAGATCCTTGGTCCTACGAGCAGTACTTC. It is translated as CASSQDPWSYEQYF.

The chain joins TRBV28 to TRBJ1-5; TRBD1 might be the D (5 bases). This CDR3 has 16 amino acids. Germline V gives CDR1 MDHEN, CDR2 SYDVKM. The V and J ends lost 2 bases and 0 bases respectively, with 11 bases between them. In DNA, the CDR3 is TGTGCCAGCAGTTTAAGTGGGACGGGTAGCAATCAGCCCCAGCATTTT. It encodes CASSLSGTGSNQPQHF.

CDR3 DNA: TGTGCCAGCAGCTTTGGACTAGCGGGAGGCCTAACTTACAATGAGCAGTTCTTC. Protein product: CASSFGLAGGLTYNEQFF. V gene TRBV7-8 combines with J gene TRBJ2-1; the match to TRBD2 covers 14 bases. There are 18 residues in the CDR3. Germline assignment: CDR1 SGHVS and CDR2 FQNEAQ. After removal of 3 bases from V and 4 bases from J, the junction contained 8 bases not matched to a gene.

This clone occurred once. V usage is TRBV5-6 and J usage is TRBJ2-7; no definite D call. Trimming removed 0 bases from V and 0 bases from J, with 7 bases in between. This CDR3 spans 14 amino acids. Germline assignment: CDR1 SGHDT and CDR2 YYEEEE. This CDR3 is CASSLVTASYEQYF. As DNA, the CDR3 is TGTGCCAGCAGCTTGGTAACAGCCTCCTACGAGCAGTACTTC.

The chain is built from TRBV9 and TRBJ2-1; a possible D gene is TRBD2 (5 bases). V lost 4 bases and J 8 bases, leaving 19 bases between the germline ends. The CDR3 sequence is 15 residues long. The germline V gene has CDR1 SGDLS and CDR2 YYNGEE. In DNA form, the CDR3 reads TGTGCCAGCAGCCCCGGGTACGGGATATCCGATGAGCAGTTCTTC. Its translation: CASSPGYGISDEQFF.

Concerning this clone itself: The sample carries other DNA sequences with the same CDR3. The V call is TRBV5-6, the J call TRBJ1-3; unclear D gene. Germline CDR1 is SGHDT and CDR2 is YYEEEE. V was clipped by 0 bases and J by 0 bases, with 7 bases between them. The CDR3 totals 15 residues. The CDR3 protein is CASSLGGSSGNTIYF. DNA for the CDR3: TGTGCCAGCAGCTTGGGCGGGAGCTCTGGAAACACCATATATTTT.

The genes are TRBV19 and TRBJ2-5; 7 nucleotides match TRBD1. In germline, CDR1 is LNHDA, CDR2 SQIVND (reference sequence). V trimming: 6 bases; J trimming: 1 base; junction bases outside the gene matches: 8. CDR3 length: 15 amino acids. CDR3 loop: CASRPGQQLQETQYF. CDR3 DNA sequence: TGTGCCAGTAGACCGGGACAGCAACTCCAAGAGACCCAGTACTTC.

This chain joins TRBV27 and TRBJ2-7, with TRBD2 as a possible D gene (7 bases). There are 16 residues in the CDR3. In germline, CDR1 is MNHEY, CDR2 SMNVEV (reference sequence). The V and J ends lost 5 bases and 1 base respectively, with 18 bases between them. The CDR3 DNA sequence: TGTGCCAGCAGTCCGTCTCGGGGGGCCACATCCTACGAGCAGTACTTC. Its translation is CASSPSRGATSYEQYF.